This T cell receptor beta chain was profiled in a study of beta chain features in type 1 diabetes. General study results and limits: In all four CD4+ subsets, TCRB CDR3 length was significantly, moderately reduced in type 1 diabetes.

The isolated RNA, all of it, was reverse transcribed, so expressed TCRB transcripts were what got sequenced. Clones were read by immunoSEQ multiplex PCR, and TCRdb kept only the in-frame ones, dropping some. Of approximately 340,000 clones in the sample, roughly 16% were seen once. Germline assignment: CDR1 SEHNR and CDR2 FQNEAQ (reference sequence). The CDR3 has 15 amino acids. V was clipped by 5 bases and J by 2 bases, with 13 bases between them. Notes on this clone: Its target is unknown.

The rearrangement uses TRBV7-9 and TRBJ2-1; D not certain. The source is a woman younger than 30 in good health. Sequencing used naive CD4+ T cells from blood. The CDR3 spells CASSPSRATYNEQFF. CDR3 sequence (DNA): TGTGCCAGCAGCCCTTCCCGAGCTACCTACAATGAGCAGTTCTTC.